One sample yielded the 28 T cell receptor beta chains listed below, sequenced in a study of blood T cell repertoires in COVID-19. Sequencing was performed with immunoSEQ multiplex PCR; in TCRdb, only in-frame clones are kept and a portion is missing. The profile shows around 220,000 clones, 65% to 80% of them singletons. Specimen: peripheral blood. The receptors were gathered from a woman in her thirties or forties with active or convalescent COVID-19.

This clone was counted only a few times. This sequence joins TRBV5-1 and TRBJ2-6, with D possibly TRBD2 on 6 matching bases. The germline V gene encodes CDR1 SGHRS and CDR2 YFSETQ. Trimming cost V 0 bases and J 2 bases, with 15 bases left between them. The CDR3 is 18 residues long. DNA for the CDR3: TGCGCCAGCAGCTTGGCCAGTGGAGGGAAGACTGGGGCCAACGTCCTGACTTTC. This codes for CASSLASGGKTGANVLTF.

This chain connects TRBV10-3 to TRBJ2-5; 8 nucleotides line up with TRBD2. Unmatched junction bases numbered 14, after V lost 0 bases and J lost 2 bases. The CDR3 totals 19 residues. The V gene's germline CDR1 is ENHRY and CDR2 SYGVKD. The CDR3 loop is CAISESRISSGGVQETQYF. The CDR3 nucleotides are TGTGCCATCAGTGAGTCGAGAATTTCCAGCGGGGGAGTTCAAGAGACCCAGTACTTC.

The chain links TRBV3-1 (or the pseudogene TRBV3-2) to TRBJ2-5; D perhaps matches TRBD2 (6 bases). The germline V gene encodes CDR1 LGHDT and CDR2 YNNKEL (reference sequence). V lost 2 bases and J lost 3, with 13 bases in between. This CDR3 comprises 15 residues. CDR3 protein: CASSQTQWGEETQYF. As DNA, the CDR3 is TGTGCCAGCAGCCAAACCCAATGGGGGGAAGAGACCCAGTACTTC.

This chain links TRBV19 with TRBJ1-2; D gene uncertain. The CDR3 totals 12 residues. The germline V gene has CDR1 LNHDA and CDR2 SQIVND (reference sequence). V lost 5 bases to trimming and J lost 1 base, with 5 bases between them. The CDR3 DNA follows: TGTGCCAGTAGTTCGAGTAACTATGGCTACACCTTC. It specifies CASSSSNYGYTF.

The chain has TRBV5-4 and TRBJ2-3, with 8 bases lining up with TRBD2. The germline V gene encodes CDR1 SGHNT and CDR2 YYREEE (reference sequence). The CDR3 has 16 residues. V shed 4 bases and J 1 base; nucleotides not matched to a gene: 8. CDR3 bases: TGTGCCAGCAGCACCCGACTAGCGTGGGGCACAGATACGCAGTATTTT. The encoded protein is CASSTRLAWGTDTQYF.

The chain recombines TRBV27 with TRBJ1-2; the D gene is possibly TRBD1 (5 bases). Trimming took 6 bases from V and 5 from J, leaving 13 bases between them. Looked up from germline, CDR1 is MNHEY and CDR2 is SMNVEV (reference sequence). CDR3 size: 13 residues. The CDR3 sequence: CASRAGGGYGYTF. Written as DNA, the CDR3 is TGTGCCAGCAGAGCGGGGGGAGGTTATGGCTACACCTTC.

The chain employs TRBV19 and TRBJ2-3; 8 nucleotides line up with TRBD1. The CDR3 spans 15 residues. V lost 4 bases to trimming and J lost 4 bases; unmatched junction nucleotides: 7. Per germline, CDR1 LNHDA and CDR2 SQIVND (reference sequence). In DNA form, the CDR3 reads TGTGCCAGTAGTACTATACAGGGGGGATCAGATACGCAGTATTTT. Translated: CASSTIQGGSDTQYF.

This chain links TRBV5-5 with TRBJ1-4, with TRBD1 as a possible D gene (5 bases). Germline CDR1 is SGHKS and CDR2 is YYEKEE (reference sequence). Trimming removed 1 base at V and 4 bases at J, with 8 bases between. CDR3 length: 14 amino acids. As DNA, the CDR3 is TGTGCCAGCAGCTTGCGGGGGATTAATGAAAAACTGTTTTTT. Its protein product is CASSLRGINEKLFF.

V and J are TRBV21-1 and TRBJ2-6; the table's D call of TRBD1 was not tested on the DNA. TRBV21-1 is a pseudogene segment. The CDR3 runs to 16 residues. CDR3: CASSGQTGYGANVLTF. The CDR3 bases are TGTGCCAGCAGCGGACAAACAGGGTACGGGGCCAACGTCCTGACTTTC.

The CDR3 DNA is TGTGCCAGCAGCCGGACAGAGAACACTGAAGCTTTCTTT. Translation: CASSRTENTEAFF. This chain links TRBV3-1 (or the pseudogene TRBV3-2) with TRBJ1-1; a weak D match, TRBD1 (6 bases). The CDR3 is 13 amino acids. CDR1 and CDR2 (germline): LGHDT, YNNKEL (reference sequence). Trimming left V 4 bases short and J 1 base short, with 7 bases between.

The J gene is TRBJ1-4, the V gene TRBV6-1, with D possibly TRBD1 on 5 matching bases. Germline values: CDR1 MNHNS, CDR2 SASEGT. The CDR3 has 15 amino acids. Trimming took 1 base from V and 5 from J, leaving 11 bases between them. The CDR3 here is CASSEVLTVNEKLFF. The CDR3 DNA follows: TGTGCCAGCAGTGAAGTATTGACAGTGAATGAAAAACTGTTTTTT.

This sequence joins TRBV7-2 and TRBJ1-5; D gene ambiguous. The V end lost 1 base, the J end lost 3 bases, and 7 bases lay between the germline ends. Germline-derived CDR1 and CDR2 are SGHTA and FQGNSA. The CDR3 is 14 residues long. DNA for the CDR3: TGTGCCAGCAGCTTAGGGCAGATCAATCAGCCCCAGCATTTT. Protein product: CASSLGQINQPQHF. The full variable domain, completed using reference TRBV7-2 and TRBJ1-5, is GAGVSQSPSNKVTEKGKDVELRCDPISGHTALYWYRQSLGQGLEFLIYFQGNSAPDKSGLPSDRFSAERTGGSVSTLTIQRTQQEDSAVYLCASSLGQINQPQHFGDGTRLSIL.

The genes are TRBV13 and TRBJ1-1; D possibly corresponds to TRBD1 (5 bases). Germline CDR1 PRHDT, CDR2 FYEKMQ (reference sequence). The CDR3 contains 15 residues. The V end lost 5 bases, the J end lost 3 bases, and 16 bases lay between the germline ends. The CDR3 sequence: CASSGSGRGYTEAFF. In DNA, the CDR3 is TGTGCCAGCAGCGGTAGCGGCCGGGGGTACACTGAAGCTTTCTTT.

A single count supports this clone. The V and J genes are TRBV11-2 and TRBJ1-1; D unresolved. Deletions cut 4 bases from V and 7 bases from J, with 13 bases between. In germline, CDR1 is SGHAT, CDR2 FQNNGV. The CDR3 runs 13 residues. The CDR3, as DNA: TGTGCCAGCAGCTGGAGGGCGGCAGATGAAGCTTTCTTT. Its protein is CASSWRAADEAFF.

This clone was counted ten times or more. Other DNA sequences in this sample translate to the same CDR3. The chain couples TRBV9 to TRBJ1-1; possibly TRBD1 for D (6 bases). V shed 2 bases and J shed 4 bases, with 9 bases lying between them. CDR1 and CDR2 (germline): SGDLS, YYNGEE. This CDR3 comprises 13 residues. CDR3: CASSVGAGTEAFF. The CDR3, as DNA: TGTGCCAGCAGCGTGGGGGCTGGCACTGAAGCTTTCTTT.

The chain combines TRBV28 with TRBJ1-2; D is perhaps TRBD1 (5 bases). The CDR3 length is 14 residues. V gave up 5 bases and J gave up 8 bases, with 18 bases separating them. Per the germline V gene, CDR1 is MDHEN and CDR2 is SYDVKM. CDR3 sequence (DNA): TGTGCCAGCAGTCAATTAGGGGCAGTTAGAGGCTACACCTTC. Residues: CASSQLGAVRGYTF.

This chain connects TRBV5-1 to TRBJ1-6; no definite D call. The CDR3 spans 15 residues. CDR1 and CDR2 from the germline V gene are SGHRS and YFSETQ. The V and J ends lost 1 base and 2 bases respectively, with 7 bases between them. CDR3 residues: CASSLSGAYNSPLHF. CDR3 in DNA: TGCGCCAGCAGCTTGTCAGGTGCCTATAATTCACCCCTCCACTTT.

The rearrangement uses TRBV7-9 and TRBJ2-7, with TRBD1 matching over 10 bases. This CDR3 region has 14 residues. Trimming removed 3 bases from V and 6 bases from J; junction bases left unmatched: 5. The germline gives CDR1 SEHNR, CDR2 FQNEAQ (reference sequence). Here the CDR3 DNA reads TGTGCCAGCAGCTTTGACAGGGGGCAGTCCGAGCAGTACGTC. Amino acids: CASSFDRGQSEQYV.

This clone was seen more than once but under ten times. The CDR3 DNA follows: TGTGCCAGCAGCTTGACCGAGAGGGATGAGCAGTTCTTC. It is translated as CASSLTERDEQFF. This chain connects TRBV7-9 to TRBJ2-1, with D tentatively TRBD2 (5 bases). V was shortened by 3 bases and J by 8 bases, with 11 bases between the two germline ends. Germline CDR1 and CDR2: SEHNR and FQNEAQ (reference sequence). The CDR3 consists of 13 residues.

The CDR3 here is CASSVGGQGAGTEAFF. The CDR3 DNA reads as TGTGCCAGCAGCGTAGGGGGACAGGGAGCGGGCACTGAAGCTTTCTTT. J is TRBJ1-1 and V is TRBV9; 9 bases are a match to TRBD1. Germline V gene lookup returns CDR1 SGDLS and CDR2 YYNGEE. V gave up 0 bases and J gave up 4 bases; unmatched junction bases: 7. The CDR3 sequence is 16 residues long. Using reference TRBV9 and TRBJ1-1 for the parts outside the CDR3, the full variable domain is DSGVTQTPKHLITATGQRVTLRCSPRSGDLSVYWYQQSLDQGLQFLIQYYNGEERAKGNILERFSAQQFPDLHSELNLSSLELGDSALYFCASSVGGQGAGTEAFFGQGTRLTVV.

V and J are TRBV6-4 and TRBJ1-1, with 8 bases fitting TRBD1. The germline gives CDR1 MRHNA, CDR2 SNTAGT. The ends lost 6 bases at V and 0 bases at J; junction bases unmatched: 6. The CDR3 is 15 amino acids. The CDR3 DNA is TGTGCCAGCAGCCCGGGACAGGACATGAACACTGAAGCTTTCTTT. Its protein product is CASSPGQDMNTEAFF.

V is TRBV3-1 (or the pseudogene TRBV3-2) and J is TRBJ1-2; D is unresolved. Germline V gives CDR1 LGHDT, CDR2 YNNKEL (reference sequence). CDR3 length: 12 residues. V dropped 4 bases and J dropped 2 bases, with 5 bases sitting between them. This CDR3 is CASSPGNYGYTF. The CDR3, as DNA: TGTGCCAGCAGCCCGGGAAACTATGGCTACACCTTC.

J is TRBJ1-1 and V is TRBV28; possibly TRBD1 for D (5 bases). V was clipped by 2 bases and J by 1 base, with 11 bases between them. This CDR3 spans 15 amino acids. Germline CDR1 is MDHEN and CDR2 is SYDVKM. In DNA form, the CDR3 reads TGTGCCAGCAGTTTAGGGGGGATGGAGAACACTGAAGCTTTCTTT. Its translation: CASSLGGMENTEAFF.

The J gene is TRBJ2-3, the V gene TRBV18; 12 nucleotides align to TRBD2. V was clipped by 3 bases and J by 2 bases; unmatched bases: 12. This CDR3 spans 19 amino acids. Germline lookup yields CDR1 KGHSH and CDR2 LQKENI. Here the CDR3 DNA reads TGTGCCAGCTCACCCAAACCCTCTTGGACTAGCGGGGACACAGATACGCAGTATTTT. Its protein is CASSPKPSWTSGDTDTQYF.

This chain links TRBV6-2 or TRBV6-3 with TRBJ1-3, with TRBD1 matching 10 bases. After removal of 4 bases from V and 8 bases from J, the junction contained 8 bases not matched to a gene. This CDR3 comprises 15 residues. Germline CDR1 and CDR2: MNHEY and SVGEGT. CDR3 coding DNA: TGTGCCAGCAGTTCTACCGGGACAGGGGCTTACACCATATATTTT. Its protein is CASSSTGTGAYTIYF.

V gene TRBV13 combines with J gene TRBJ2-7; 8 nucleotides align to TRBD2. The CDR3 spans 15 residues. The germline gives CDR1 PRHDT, CDR2 FYEKMQ (reference sequence). V gave up 5 bases and J gave up 4 bases; unmatched junction bases: 10. CDR3 DNA: TGTGCCAGCAGCGCCCGGGGGCGGGGGGAATACGAGCAGTACGTC. It yields the protein CASSARGRGEYEQYV.

The chain combines TRBV19 with TRBJ2-2, with 10 bases identical to TRBD1. This CDR3 region has 14 residues. The junction had 7 bases not matched to a gene; V was cut back by 10 bases and J by 5 bases. Germline loops: CDR1 LNHDA, CDR2 SQIVND (reference sequence). The CDR3 DNA follows: TGTGCCACCGGGGGACAGGGGAGAACCGGGGAGCTGTTTTTT. Translated: CATGGQGRTGELFF.

The chain joins TRBV4-1 to TRBJ1-4, with D perhaps TRBD1 (6 bases). V was trimmed by 4 bases and J by 0 bases, leaving 9 bases between them. Looked up from germline, CDR1 is MGHRA and CDR2 is YSYEKL. The CDR3 is 15 residues long. The CDR3 protein is CASSRGQTTNEKLFF. The CDR3 nucleotides are TGCGCCAGCAGCCGCGGACAGACAACTAATGAAAAACTGTTTTTT.